The present T cell receptor (beta chain) was sequenced within a study of blood T cell repertoires in COVID-19. Background on the study: The United States, Italy and Spain were the sources of the acute and convalescent COVID-19 samples. T cells, B-cell-depleted T cells, or PBMCs supplied cDNA or gDNA.

Participants were placed into cohorts based on the clinical history they reported. Per germline, CDR1 DFQATT and CDR2 SNEGSKA (reference sequence). The length of the CDR3 is 11 residues. The junction had 1 base not matched to a gene; V was cut back by 4 bases and J by 6 bases. Only one count was recorded for this clone. Original analysis: Estimated nucleated cell counts came from reference gene primer amplification. The protocol was immunoSEQ multiplex PCR, while the TCRdb copy is restricted to in-frame clones and leaves out a portion. The V and J calls and clone size are taken from that table; D and trimming were inferred from the DNA. The sample has more than 300,000 clones, 70% to 90% seen once; the top ten hold 4.5% to 7%.

This clonotype was sampled from a woman younger than 45 who had recovered from COVID-19. This chain uses TRBV20-1 with TRBJ1-2; 8 nucleotides align to TRBD1. Specimen: PBMCs or T cells enriched from blood (not recorded which). The CDR3 here is CSATGGDGYTF. The DNA of the CDR3 is TGCAGTGCTACAGGGGGCGATGGCTACACCTTC.